These 5 T cell receptor beta chains came from one sample sequenced in a study of monozygotic twins with inflammatory bowel disease. TCRdb reworked the 5' RACE reads into one entry per CDR3 protein, no DNA. The listing contains hundreds of thousands of distinct CDR3 sequences. The sample consisted of blood. These receptor sequences come from a human donor with ulcerative colitis or Crohn's disease, or a healthy co-twin of an affected twin (not recorded which).

J is TRBJ1-5 and V is TRBV12-3 or TRBV12-4. The CDR3 contains 12 residues. CDR3: CASSFGNQPQHF.

The V gene is TRBV6-1, the J gene TRBJ2-3; TCRdb's D call, TRBD2, is unchecked because there is no DNA. Germline CDR1 reads MNHNS; CDR2 reads SASEGT. The length of the CDR3 is 16 residues. The CDR3 loop is CASSPRIAGTTDTQYF.

The V and J genes are TRBV5-1 and TRBJ2-1; TCRdb designates TRBD1, a call that cannot be tested without DNA. CDR3 length equals 16 residues. Per germline, CDR1 SGHRS and CDR2 YFSETQ. The CDR3 here is CASRTGQGASYNEQFF.

This rearrangement joins TRBV4-2 to TRBJ1-3. Germline V lookup: CDR1 LGHNA, CDR2 YNFKEQ. This CDR3 region has 15 residues. CDR3 residues: CASSQEINSGNTIYF.

The chain employs TRBV7-2 and TRBJ2-7; the TRBD2 assignment by TCRdb is unverifiable without DNA. Germline V lookup: CDR1 SGHTA, CDR2 FQGNSA. The CDR3 sequence is 14 residues long. CDR3 amino acids: CASSRVEGIDEQYF.